This T cell receptor beta chain appears in the sequencing data of a study of cytomegalovirus exposure and HLA in healthy donors. General study points: Three CMV-associated chains proved CMV antigen-specific in vitro. In the approximately 120 validation repertoires, a later analysis found that first-cohort TCR clusters tended to co-occur. Cytomegalovirus-associated status was assigned to around 160 TCR beta chains.

About this clone: Its antigen is currently unknown.

This CDR3 comprises 15 residues. Looked up from germline, CDR1 is SGHDN and CDR2 is FVKESK. With 4 bases clipped from V and 4 bases from J, the junction kept 8 bases outside the gene matches. The donors belonged to the approximately 120-subject validation cohort, separate from the roughly 710-subject first cohort. Some clones are missing from TCRdb's copy, which holds only in-frame ones; the method was immunoSEQ multiplex PCR. This table holds 59,000 or so clones, about 91% found once. The chain links TRBV14 to TRBJ2-7; 9 bases match TRBD1. This TCR was sampled from a woman younger than 35 in good health and CMV-seronegative. The material sequenced was PBMCs. In nucleotides, the CDR3 is TGTGCCAGCAGCCCCTTCCGGGGACAGGGTTACGAGCAGTACTTC. Encoded protein: CASSPFRGQGYEQYF.